The T cell receptor beta chain described here comes from a study of T cells in Graves' hyperthyroidism and ophthalmopathy. Between the trimmed V and J ends, which lost 5 bases and 8 bases, there was a span of 12 bases. There are 12 residues in the CDR3. Amplification of TCR beta CDR3 regions was performed using RNA transcripts as template. The primer set for the first-round RT-PCR of the TCR CDR3 was HTBI. Via MiXCR, TCRdb re-called the multiplex PCR reads, giving one row per CDR3 protein. Found here are nearly 750,000 distinct CDR3 sequences, approximately 40% of them singletons; the top ten hold roughly 31%.

V is TRBV12-3 or TRBV12-4 and J is TRBJ1-1; TRBD1 might be the D (5 bases). Source material: blood. This TCR derives from a woman between 40 and 50 years old with Graves' hyperthyroidism. CDR3 DNA sequence: TGTGCCAGCAGTGTAATACAGGTAGAAGCTTTCTTT. This translates into CASSVIQVEAFF.